This T cell receptor beta chain was documented in a study of blood T cells in healthy people across ages (dated by TCRdb to between 2014 and 2016). About the investigation overall: In model experiments, roughly one uniquely barcoded TCR beta cDNA molecule per two T cells was captured by template switching. The donors were split into four age groups: young (average 16 years), middle-aged (39), aged (more than 60) and long-lived (roughly 80). To avoid experimental bias, donors of different ages were distributed randomly across sequencing lanes. Using deep sequencing normalized with unique cDNA molecular identifiers, the study measured how TCR beta repertoire diversity changes with age. For two donors (one aged 18 to 29 and one aged 80 or older), the study analyzed two additional independent replicas of 1 million unique cDNA reads from the same blood draw.

The library was produced with 5' RACE. A second about 6 to 11 cycle PCR used a sample-barcoded 5' primer and a J-beta primer mix. Each TCR beta cDNA molecule received a unique molecular identifier from a template-switch 5' adaptor carrying 12 random nucleotides. At least 2.5 million CDR3-containing paired-end reads were obtained from each sample. The Mint cDNA synthesis kit, primed by a TRBC-specific oligonucleotide, was used to synthesize first-strand cDNA from all RNA. Following uracil-DNA glycosylase treatment, all cDNA underwent a first 18-cycle PCR with the universal primers M1SS and BC2_uni_R. The authors' pipeline ran thus. Each sample was normalized by randomly selecting 1 million high-quality reads, each carrying a distinct molecular identifier. Reads sharing molecular identifiers were discarded rather than binned into consensus sequences. CDR3 identification, clonotype clustering and error correction used MiTCR with a Q25 quality threshold and the strictest error-elimination algorithm. A nonparametric unseen species model using Euler transformation provided a lower-bound estimate of total TCR beta diversity. TCRdb reanalyzed the raw reads on its own, using fastp at Q25 for trimming and MiXCR for clone calling, and kept in-frame beta chains. Rows are combined by CDR3 protein, so each entry shows the most common genes and DNA. These V and J calls rely on TCRdb rather than the paper's analysis. The sample table contains fewer than 2,000,000 distinct CDR3 sequences; only one count was recorded for approximately 40% of them. Jointly, the top ten make up under 30% of the sample.

The CDR3 spans 16 residues, from the cysteine through the phenylalanine. CDR3 DNA is the only sequence kept; it has 48 bases, read in frame from the first base. V lost 3 bases and J lost 4 bases, and the count of bases not matched to a germline gene is 6. CDR1 and CDR2, looked up from the germline V gene, are KGHDR and SFDVKD. To note about this clonotype: It has no known antigen specificity. It has no much larger one-base neighbor in the sample; base qualities were not kept.

On the study overall, not on this receptor specifically: The long-lived group showed more naive CD4+ T cells, fewer expanded clones and increased TCR diversity than the aged group, suggesting age selection. As age increased, observed TCR beta diversity per million T cells dropped in a roughly linear way, and a significant reduction was already evident by age about 40. Conclusive comparison of naive and antigen-experienced compartments was prevented by the profiling of bulk unsorted PBMCs. The CMV infection status of donors was not known, potentially confounding age-related changes in expanded clonotypes. Total diversity estimates from one million sequenced T cells were considered lower bounds and underestimates. Observed TCR beta diversity correlated strongly with the percentage of naive T cells measured by flow cytometry.

Systemically healthy Caucasian individuals from Russia, 39 in total and aged about 6 to 95 years, were included as donors. Ten milliliters of peripheral blood were collected from each donor into EDTA-treated Vacutainer tubes. Ficoll-Paque density-gradient centrifugation was used to isolate PBMCs, with at least 6 million obtained per sample. Total RNA, at least 6 micrograms per sample, was extracted from PBMCs with Trizol reagent. The percentages of naive CD45RAhigh/CD27high T cells were determined by flow cytometry on a PBMC aliquot from every donor. This TCR was sampled from a human donor in good health. The chain links TRBV24-1 with TRBJ1-5; 9 bases in the middle match TRBD1. Sequencing used blood. The nucleotide sequence reads as follows: TGTGCCACCAGTGATCCCGGACAGGGGACGAATCAGCCCCAGCATTTT. Its product reads: CATSDPGQGTNQPQHF.